The following is a TCR beta chain sequence with its context. Its antigen is unknown. The entry originates in a study of cytotoxic CD8 clonotypes in ibrutinib-treated CLL. Overall study results and limits: Relative to age-matched healthy donors, clonality at baseline was higher, and it tracked circulating CD8+ T-cell counts. Sampling times (in sustained-remission versus progressing patients) were not the same. The study found clonality rose at ibrutinib response, then fell toward baseline at progression.

The CDR3 runs 15 residues. V gave up 0 bases and J gave up 5 bases, with 13 bases separating them. CDR1 is SEHNR and CDR2 is FQNEAQ in the germline V gene (reference sequence). The data were produced by immunoSEQ multiplex PCR, yet TCRdb's version contains in-frame clones alone and is incomplete. The data hold 150,000 to 200,000 clones, with about 88% observed a single time. The receptor was derived from a human donor with chronic lymphocytic leukemia. The chain uses TRBV7-9 and TRBJ2-5; a possible D gene is TRBD1 (6 bases). Sequencing used PBMCs, obtained at disease progression, from a patient treated with ibrutinib. The CDR3 protein is CASSLASGAFETQYF. DNA of the CDR3: TGTGCCAGCAGCTTAGCTTCAGGGGCTTTCGAGACCCAGTACTTC. Together with reference TRBV7-9 and TRBJ2-5, the CDR3 gives the full variable domain: DTGVSQNPRHKITKRGQNVTFRCDPISEHNRLYWYRQTLGQGPEFLTYFQNEAQLEKSRLLSDRFSAERPKGSFSTLEIQRTEQGDSAMYLCASSLASGAFETQYFGPGTRLLVL.